Below, 11 T cell receptor beta chains from the same sample are listed, as sequenced in a study of cytomegalovirus exposure and HLA in healthy donors. PCR primers comprised 60 Vbeta and 13 Jbeta primers. TCRdb's table, derived via immunoSEQ multiplex PCR, lists solely in-frame clones and lacks some. Of under 200,000 clones in the sample, around 63% are singletons; the top ten hold 3.5% to 5.5%. What was sequenced was PBMCs. These receptors came from a woman younger than 30 in good health and CMV-seropositive.

The V gene is TRBV7-9, the J gene TRBJ2-7; D unclear. CDR3 length: 14 amino acids. Trimming shortened V by 0 bases and J by 3 bases, and 9 bases separated the two germline ends. Germline CDR1 reads SEHNR; CDR2 reads FQNEAQ (reference sequence). The CDR3 sequence is CASSLALPGYEQYF. The CDR3 DNA sequence: TGTGCCAGCAGCTTAGCGCTTCCGGGCTACGAGCAGTACTTC.

The chain is built from TRBV9 and TRBJ2-5; 8 nucleotides agree with TRBD1. The CDR3 covers 15 residues. From germline, CDR1 is SGDLS and CDR2 YYNGEE. V was pared by 3 bases and J by 4 bases, with 8 bases of the junction left unmatched. The CDR3 protein is CASSAGQGFGETQYF. CDR3 coding DNA: TGTGCCAGCAGCGCCGGACAGGGCTTCGGAGAGACCCAGTACTTC.

The rearrangement joins TRBV6-1 to TRBJ1-5; D possibly corresponds to TRBD1 (6 bases). The CDR3 is made up of 13 amino acids. V was shortened by 2 bases and J by 4 bases, with 6 bases between the two germline ends. Per germline, CDR1 MNHNS and CDR2 SASEGT. The chain's CDR3 is CASSETGNQPQHF. The CDR3 nucleotides are TGTGCCAGCAGTGAAACAGGGAATCAGCCCCAGCATTTT.

In this sample, this clone turned up a few times. The chain couples TRBV2 to TRBJ1-1, with D perhaps TRBD1 (6 bases). The V gene lost 7 bases and the J gene lost 2 bases, with 14 bases spanning the gap. Germline V lookup: CDR1 SNHLY, CDR2 FYNNEI. The CDR3 loop spans 14 amino acids. CDR3 sequence reads: CASIASGANTEAFF. CDR3 bases: TGTGCCAGCATAGCTTCAGGGGCTAACACTGAAGCTTTCTTT. Complete variable domain (other parts from reference TRBV2 and TRBJ1-1): EPEVTQTPSHQVTQMGQEVILRCVPISNHLYFYWYRQILGQKVEFLVSFYNNEISEKSEIFDDQFSVERPDGSNFTLKIRSTKLEDSAMYFCASIASGANTEAFFGQGTRLTVV.

The chain joins TRBV5-1 to TRBJ2-7; 8 nucleotides line up with TRBD2. This CDR3 spans 17 amino acids. Germline-derived CDR1 and CDR2 are SGHRS and YFSETQ. The trim removed 4 bases at V and 6 bases at J, leaving 18 bases unmatched. In DNA form, the CDR3 reads TGCGCCAGCAGCCCTCTCGGTAGCGGGATTAGTTTCGGCGAGCAGTACTTC. As protein: CASSPLGSGISFGEQYF.

In its sample, this clone was seen a few times. J is TRBJ2-1 and V is TRBV6-1, with D hard to call. The length of the CDR3 is 14 residues. Trimming stripped 5 bases from V and 6 bases from J, with 14 bases between. Germline assignment: CDR1 MNHNS and CDR2 SASEGT. The CDR3 DNA reads as TGTGCCAGCAGTCCGAACGGAGAGGTCAATGAGCAGTTCTTC. Its protein product is CASSPNGEVNEQFF.

The chain recombines TRBV6-1 with TRBJ2-1; TRBD2 matches 12 bases. Germline values: CDR1 MNHNS, CDR2 SASEGT. Trimming took 7 bases from V and 5 from J; bases not matched to a gene: 6. The CDR3 contains 15 residues. The chain's CDR3 is CASTWTSGTHNEQFF. The DNA of the CDR3 is TGTGCCAGCACCTGGACTAGCGGGACCCACAATGAGCAGTTCTTC.

The J gene is TRBJ2-1, the V gene TRBV4-2; possible D gene TRBD2, 5 bases. V was pared by 1 base and J by 8 bases, with 18 bases between. This CDR3 comprises 16 residues. The V gene's germline CDR1 is LGHNA and CDR2 YNFKEQ. DNA for the CDR3: TGTGCCAGCAGCCAAGCTACCGCGGGTTTGGGCGATGAGCAGTTCTTC. It is translated as CASSQATAGLGDEQFF.

This clone was seen a single time. The rearrangement links TRBV28 to TRBJ2-7; 8 nucleotides align to TRBD2. The CDR3 spans 15 residues. V was clipped by 5 bases and J by 4 bases; unmatched bases: 10. Germline V gene lookup returns CDR1 MDHEN and CDR2 SYDVKM. CDR3 sequence reads: CASSPGGQRNYEQYF. DNA of the CDR3: TGTGCCAGCAGTCCGGGGGGGCAGCGGAATTACGAGCAGTACTTC.

This clone has a handful of counts. The CDR3 reads CASSLEASSPRETQYF. In DNA, the CDR3 is TGTGCCAGCAGCTTAGAAGCTAGCTCCCCCCGGGAGACCCAGTACTTC. The chain combines TRBV7-9 with TRBJ2-5, with D possibly being TRBD2 (5 bases). Trimming shortened V by 1 base and J by 5 bases, and 17 bases separated the two germline ends. CDR1 is SEHNR, CDR2 FQNEAQ, per germline (reference sequence). This CDR3 has 16 residues.

The genes are TRBV9 and TRBJ2-1; tentatively, D is TRBD1 (6 bases). CDR3 length: 17 amino acids. The V gene lost 3 bases and the J gene lost 8 bases, with 24 bases spanning the gap. The V gene's germline CDR1 is SGDLS and CDR2 YYNGEE. The CDR3 coding sequence is TGTGCCAGCAGCGCACACCAATTCATTACAGGGTACCATGAGCAGTTCTTC. Amino acids: CASSAHQFITGYHEQFF.